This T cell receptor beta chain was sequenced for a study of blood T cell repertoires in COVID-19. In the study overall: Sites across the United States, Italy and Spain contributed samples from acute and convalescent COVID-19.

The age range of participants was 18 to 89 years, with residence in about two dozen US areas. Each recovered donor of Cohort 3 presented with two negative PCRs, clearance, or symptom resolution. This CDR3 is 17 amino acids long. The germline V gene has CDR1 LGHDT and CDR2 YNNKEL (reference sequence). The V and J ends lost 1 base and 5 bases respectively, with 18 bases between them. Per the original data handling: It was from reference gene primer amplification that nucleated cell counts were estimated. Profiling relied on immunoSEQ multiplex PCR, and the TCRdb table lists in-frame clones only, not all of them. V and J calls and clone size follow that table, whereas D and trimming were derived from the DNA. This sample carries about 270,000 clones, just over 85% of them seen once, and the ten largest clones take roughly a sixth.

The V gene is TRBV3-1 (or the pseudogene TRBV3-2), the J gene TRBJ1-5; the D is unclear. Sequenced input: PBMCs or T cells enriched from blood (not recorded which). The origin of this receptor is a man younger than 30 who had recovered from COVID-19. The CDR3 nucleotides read TGTGCCAGCAGCCAAGTCCCGGGGTGGGGATTAGATCAGCCCCAGCATTTT. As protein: CASSQVPGWGLDQPQHF.